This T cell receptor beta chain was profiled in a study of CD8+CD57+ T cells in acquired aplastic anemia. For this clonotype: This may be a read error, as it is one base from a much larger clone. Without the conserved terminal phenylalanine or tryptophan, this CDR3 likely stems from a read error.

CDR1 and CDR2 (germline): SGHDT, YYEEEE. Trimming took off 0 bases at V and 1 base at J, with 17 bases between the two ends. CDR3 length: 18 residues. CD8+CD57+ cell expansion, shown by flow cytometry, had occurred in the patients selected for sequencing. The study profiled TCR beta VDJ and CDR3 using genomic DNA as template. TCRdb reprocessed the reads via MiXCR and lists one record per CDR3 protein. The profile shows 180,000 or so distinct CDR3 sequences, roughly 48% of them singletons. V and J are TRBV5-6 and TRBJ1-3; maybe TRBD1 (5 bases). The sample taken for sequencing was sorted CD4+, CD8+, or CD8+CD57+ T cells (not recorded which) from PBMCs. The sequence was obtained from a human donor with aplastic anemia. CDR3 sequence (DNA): TGTGCCAGCAGCTTGGTGGGCTTGACAGCCTTGTCTGGAAACACCATATATCTT. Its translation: CASSLVGLTALSGNTIYL.